This T cell receptor (beta chain) originates from a study of T cell responses to AZD1222 COVID-19 vaccine. The study, taken as a whole, reports: There were mostly white British donors and more females than males, and clonal diversity was possibly underestimated. Vaccine-associated CD4 TCRs spanned spike, dominant at 160-218 and 743-854.

The CDR3 covers 13 residues. CDR1 is LNHNV, CDR2 YYDKDF, per germline (reference sequence). V lost 8 bases to trimming and J lost 6 bases, with 17 bases between them. In regard to this clone: What it binds is not known.

Measured with immunoSEQ multiplex PCR; TCRdb has only the in-frame clones, and not every one. The data contain 130,000 or so clones, 80% to 95% of them singletons. This chain joins TRBV15 and TRBJ2-7, with D perhaps TRBD2 (6 bases). This specimen was peripheral blood, taken 28 days after the second dose of the MenACWY control vaccine. This clonotype was sampled from an adult who received the MenACWY meningococcal vaccine as a control. The CDR3 sequence is CATGRRVPSEQYF. In DNA, the CDR3 is TGTGCCACCGGTAGGAGGGTTCCCTCCGAGCAGTACTTC.